These 17 T cell receptor beta chains came from one sample sequenced in a study of cytomegalovirus exposure and HLA in healthy donors. PCR employed 60 Vbeta and 13 Jbeta primers. Using immunoSEQ multiplex PCR, the repertoire was profiled, and TCRdb retains in-frame clones only, with some absent. The sample contains roughly 60,000 clones, 60% to 85% of which appear only once. Sequenced material: PBMCs. These receptors were obtained from a woman between 35 and 50 years old in good health and CMV-seropositive.

The chain couples TRBV4-1 to TRBJ1-1, with TRBD1 as a possible D gene (5 bases). The CDR3 covers 18 residues. Germline CDR1 reads MGHRA; CDR2 reads YSYEKL. V lost 1 base to trimming and J lost 0 bases, with 18 bases between them. The CDR3 coding sequence is TGCGCCAGCAGCCAAGCTAGGGGCCAAACTCTAATGAACACTGAAGCTTTCTTT. Translated, it gives CASSQARGQTLMNTEAFF.

This chain uses TRBV2 with TRBJ2-1; perhaps TRBD2 as D (5 bases). Germline lookup yields CDR1 SNHLY and CDR2 FYNNEI. This CDR3 spans 17 amino acids. V was trimmed by 7 bases and J by 0 bases, leaving 19 bases between them. The CDR3 protein is CASKDGLTLSSYNEQFF. The CDR3, as DNA: TGTGCCAGCAAGGACGGACTCACCTTGAGCTCCTACAATGAGCAGTTCTTC.

The gene calls are TRBV7-3 and TRBJ2-5; 8 nucleotides line up with TRBD2. CDR3 length: 14 amino acids. The trim removed 5 bases at V and 5 bases at J, leaving 7 bases unmatched. Germline V CDR1 and CDR2: SGHTA, FQGTGA. The CDR3 nucleotides read TGTGCCAGCAGCCATGGACTAGCCGGGGAGACCCAGTACTTC. Encoded protein: CASSHGLAGETQYF.

The chain carries TRBV27 and TRBJ1-2; 10 nucleotides line up with TRBD1. Germline loops: CDR1 MNHEY, CDR2 SMNVEV (reference sequence). The V and J ends lost 6 bases and 5 bases, in that order; junction bases with no gene match: 6. The CDR3 sequence is 14 residues long. The CDR3 bases are TGTGCCAGCAGAGGGACAGGGGCTCGGTATGGCTACACCTTC. Translated: CASRGTGARYGYTF.

Only a few counts were recorded for this clone. The rearrangement uses TRBV7-9 and TRBJ2-3, with TRBD1 matching over 9 bases. The germline CDR1 and CDR2 sequences are SEHNR and FQNEAQ (reference sequence). CDR3 length: 15 amino acids. V shed 5 bases and J 8 bases; nucleotides not matched to a gene: 11. The CDR3 DNA reads TGTGCCAGCAGCCCTTGGGACAGGGCACAGGGTACGCAGTATTTT. Translation: CASSPWDRAQGTQYF.

This chain uses TRBV30 with TRBJ1-6; 11 positions agree with TRBD1. V was pared by 3 bases and J by 9 bases, with 7 bases of the junction left unmatched. In germline, CDR1 is GTSNPN, CDR2 SVGIG (reference sequence). The CDR3 covers 15 residues. The CDR3 sequence is CAWSSGTGGRSPLHF. The CDR3 coding sequence is TGTGCCTGGAGCTCCGGGACAGGGGGTCGTTCACCCCTCCACTTT.

This clone was seen a few times. The rearrangement joins TRBV5-4 to TRBJ2-3; no clear D gene. CDR1 and CDR2 from the germline V gene are SGHNT and YYREEE (reference sequence). The CDR3 runs to 14 residues. The germline V and J ends were trimmed by 4 bases and 3 bases, with 12 bases remaining between them. DNA for the CDR3: TGTGCCAGCAGCAGAAGTTCCGGGACAGATACGCAGTATTTT. It specifies CASSRSSGTDTQYF.

The chain links TRBV18 to TRBJ1-6; the match to TRBD1 covers 9 bases. Trimming cost V 5 bases and J 6 bases; bases outside gene matches: 11. The CDR3 loop spans 17 amino acids. Germline V lookup: CDR1 KGHSH, CDR2 LQKENI. Here the CDR3 reads CASSNSGTGLGNSPLHF. As DNA, the CDR3 is TGTGCCAGCTCAAACTCCGGGACAGGGCTTGGTAATTCACCCCTCCACTTT.

This clone was found a few times. The chain links TRBV10-2 to TRBJ1-2, with no clear D. CDR3 size: 13 residues. V was cut by 2 bases and J by 8 bases, with 12 bases left in between. Germline assignment: CDR1 WSHSY and CDR2 SAAADI. The CDR3: CASSERQAGGYTF. CDR3 in DNA: TGCGCCAGCAGTGAGCGGCAGGCGGGGGGCTACACCTTC.

This rearrangement joins TRBV25-1 to TRBJ1-1; perhaps TRBD1 as D (6 bases). Germline CDR1 and CDR2: MGHDK and SYGVNS. The CDR3 extends over 15 amino acids. V lost 8 bases, J lost 3 bases, and 19 bases lay in between. The CDR3 bases are TGTGCCAGCGAACCCTCGACAGGTAGGGACACTGAAGCTTTCTTT. Its translation is CASEPSTGRDTEAFF.

The chain is built from TRBV6-5 and TRBJ1-4, with TRBD1 matching 9 bases. The CDR3 runs 14 residues. The J segment lost 8 bases and the V segment lost 6 bases, leaving 7 bases of the junction unmatched. Per germline, CDR1 MNHEY and CDR2 SVGAGI. CDR3 bases: TGTGCCAGCAGCCTGGACAGGGGAGGCGAAAAACTGTTTTTT. It encodes CASSLDRGGEKLFF.

The chain links TRBV6-6 to TRBJ1-4; TRBD1 agrees at 8 bases. The CDR3 is made up of 13 amino acids. J gave up 7 bases and V 10 bases, and 8 bases lay outside the gene matches. CDR1 is MNHNY and CDR2 is SVGAGI in the germline V gene (reference sequence). This chain's CDR3 is CATSGQGGEKLFF. The CDR3 nucleotides are TGTGCCACCTCCGGACAGGGCGGTGAAAAACTGTTTTTT.

The sample holds a few counts of this clone. The chain employs TRBV7-6 and TRBJ2-3, with 13 bases that match TRBD2. J lost 8 bases, V lost 5 bases, and 10 bases had no gene match. Per the germline V gene, CDR1 is SGHVS and CDR2 is FNYEAQ. The CDR3 has 16 amino acids. CDR3 DNA: TGTGCCAGCAGCCCAACACCTACTAGCGGGGGGGGTACGCAGTATTTT. As protein: CASSPTPTSGGGTQYF.

The gene calls are TRBV5-1 and TRBJ1-1; D is ambiguous. Germline V CDR1 and CDR2: SGHRS, YFSETQ. V lost 4 bases, J lost 6 bases, and 13 bases lay in between. This CDR3 has 13 residues. The CDR3 loop is CASSPTDWAEAFF. Here the CDR3 DNA reads TGCGCCAGCAGCCCAACAGATTGGGCTGAAGCTTTCTTT.

This clone appeared a single time. The rearrangement uses TRBV29-1 and TRBJ2-7; TRBD1 matches at 7 bases. From germline, CDR1 is SQVTM and CDR2 ANQGSEA. The J segment lost 3 bases and the V segment lost 3 bases, leaving 2 bases of the junction unmatched. The CDR3 spans 12 residues. The CDR3 reads CSVEGDSYEQYF. The CDR3 DNA is TGCAGCGTTGAGGGGGACAGCTACGAGCAGTACTTC.

CDR3 region: CASSAQGGGQYF. CDR3 DNA: TGTGCCAGCAGCGCACAGGGGGGTGGGCAGTACTTC. The chain joins TRBV27 to TRBJ2-7, with TRBD1 identical over 8 bases. Germline CDR1 reads MNHEY; CDR2 reads SMNVEV (reference sequence). The CDR3 length is 12 residues. The V and J ends lost 6 bases and 9 bases, in that order; junction bases with no gene match: 7.

A single count supports this clone. This chain uses TRBV5-1 with TRBJ2-3; 11 nucleotides align to TRBD1. Unmatched junction bases numbered 13, after V lost 4 bases and J lost 6 bases. CDR3 size: 17 residues. In germline, CDR1 is SGHRS, CDR2 YFSETQ. The DNA for the CDR3 is TGCGCCAGCAGCATTCGGTCGGGACAGGGGGTAGGGGATACGCAGTATTTT. Protein product: CASSIRSGQGVGDTQYF.